Shown below are 5 T cell receptor beta chains from a single sample sequenced in a study of blood T cell repertoires in COVID-19. Repertoires were generated with immunoSEQ multiplex PCR, while TCRdb's copy carries only in-frame clones and drops some. The table records approximately 380,000 clones, about 85% of them present only once. The sample was peripheral blood. The origin of the receptors is a woman between 18 and 29 years old with acute or convalescent COVID-19.

This sequence joins TRBV28 and TRBJ2-7; a weak D match, TRBD1 (6 bases). Germline V gives CDR1 MDHEN, CDR2 SYDVKM. The CDR3 contains 15 residues. Between the trimmed V and J ends, which lost 5 bases and 6 bases, there was a span of 20 bases. The DNA of the CDR3 is TGTGCCAGCAGTATGCCGGGACACGTAAAAGGCGAGCAGTACTTC. It codes for CASSMPGHVKGEQYF.

The chain carries TRBV20-1 and TRBJ2-3, with D possibly matching TRBD1 (8 bases). From germline, CDR1 is DFQATT and CDR2 SNEGSKA (reference sequence). The V and J ends lost 3 bases and 7 bases respectively, with 20 bases between them. The CDR3 contains 15 residues. The CDR3 DNA is TGCAGTGCTAGTTCAACGCTACAGGGGGGGAATACGCAGTATTTT. It codes for CSASSTLQGGNTQYF.

The chain links TRBV2 to TRBJ1-2; maybe TRBD1 (5 bases). CDR1 is SNHLY and CDR2 is FYNNEI in the germline V gene. Trimming took 8 bases from V and 3 from J, leaving 16 bases between them. CDR3 size: 14 residues. For the CDR3, the DNA is TGTGCCAGCCAAGTGGGGGGAGGGGACTATGGCTACACCTTC. Protein product: CASQVGGGDYGYTF.

V gene TRBV9 combines with J gene TRBJ2-7, with D possibly being TRBD1 (6 bases). Germline loops: CDR1 SGDLS, CDR2 YYNGEE. This CDR3 is 12 amino acids long. Trimming stripped 5 bases from V and 4 bases from J, with 10 bases between. This CDR3 reads CASSFRGYEQYF. CDR3 DNA: TGTGCCAGCAGTTTCAGGGGTTACGAGCAGTACTTC.

Turning to this clone: This CDR3 is also generated by other DNA sequences in the sample. The chain combines TRBV6-5 with TRBJ1-2; D ambiguous. The V gene lost 8 bases and the J gene lost 0 bases, with 4 bases spanning the gap. The CDR3 consists of 11 residues. Germline CDR1 MNHEY, CDR2 SVGAGI. The CDR3: CASSANYGYTF. The CDR3 DNA is TGTGCCAGCTCAGCTAACTATGGCTACACCTTC.